Below are 32 T cell receptor beta chains sequenced from a single sample in a study of vaccination and CD4 T cells after COVID-19. TCRdb fed the PCR reads into MiXCR, producing one record per CDR3 protein. The data hold more than 12,000 distinct CDR3 sequences, with 69% observed a single time. This specimen was CD4+ T cells from blood, taken after SARS-CoV-2 vaccination. These receptors originate from a human donor who had recovered from COVID-19.

The genes are TRBV15 and TRBJ2-5; a possible D gene is TRBD1 (5 bases). The CDR3 runs 15 residues. Deletions cut 0 bases from V and 2 bases from J, with 10 bases between. Germline loops: CDR1 LNHNV, CDR2 YYDKDF (reference sequence). The CDR3 DNA sequence: TGTGCCACCAGCAGAGATCCTGGACAACAAGAGACCCAGTACTTC. It encodes CATSRDPGQQETQYF.

This clonotype was seen once. The V call is TRBV6-4, the J call TRBJ2-2; D is unresolved. V was pared by 1 base and J by 4 bases, with 4 bases between. Germline CDR1 MRHNA, CDR2 SNTAGT. The CDR3 extends over 13 amino acids. In DNA, the CDR3 is TGTGCCAGCAGTGACTTGGCCACCGGGGAGCTGTTTTTT. Its translation: CASSDLATGELFF.

This chain joins TRBV28 and TRBJ1-5; 9 bases agree with TRBD1. The germline V gene has CDR1 MDHEN and CDR2 SYDVKM. V trimming: 6 bases; J trimming: 2 bases; junction bases outside the gene matches: 5. The CDR3 runs to 15 residues. Here the CDR3 reads CASRATGGRNQPQHF. CDR3 in DNA: TGTGCCAGCAGGGCTACAGGGGGCCGCAATCAGCCCCAGCATTTT.

V usage is TRBV20-1 and J usage is TRBJ2-6; D unclear. CDR1 is DFQATT, CDR2 SNEGSKA, per germline (reference sequence). With 0 bases removed from V and 2 bases from J, the gap between germline ends came to 11 bases. This CDR3 contains 16 residues. The CDR3 spells CSARDLGNPGANVLTF. The CDR3 DNA sequence: TGCAGTGCTAGAGACCTGGGGAATCCTGGGGCCAACGTCCTGACTTTC.

This clonotype was observed a handful of times. The rearrangement joins TRBV20-1 to TRBJ1-2; tentative D call: TRBD1 (5 bases). The germline gives CDR1 DFQATT, CDR2 SNEGSKA (reference sequence). Trimming removed 0 bases from V and 7 bases from J, with 9 bases in between. This CDR3 spans 12 amino acids. The CDR3 loop is CSARDDGAGYTF. CDR3 nucleotide sequence: TGCAGTGCTAGAGATGATGGGGCTGGCTACACCTTC.

The rearrangement links TRBV20-1 to TRBJ1-6, with D perhaps TRBD1 (6 bases). This CDR3 comprises 14 residues. Trimming took off 5 bases at V and 7 bases at J, with 15 bases between the two ends. CDR1 DFQATT and CDR2 SNEGSKA come from the germline V gene (reference sequence). Here the CDR3 DNA reads TGCAGTGCTGGTACAGGGATTTGGAATTCACCCCTCCACTTT. Its protein is CSAGTGIWNSPLHF.

This chain uses TRBV28 with TRBJ1-5; tentatively, D is TRBD1 (5 bases). Trimming left V 6 bases short and J 2 bases short, with 14 bases between. Germline loops: CDR1 MDHEN, CDR2 SYDVKM. The CDR3 covers 15 residues. The CDR3 DNA reads TGTGCCAGCAGCCCCCACCCCAGGGGCAATCAGCCCCAGCATTTT. Its translation: CASSPHPRGNQPQHF.

The rearrangement links TRBV19 to TRBJ1-6; D may be TRBD1 (5 bases). The germline V gene has CDR1 LNHDA and CDR2 SQIVND (reference sequence). Trimming shortened V by 8 bases and J by 6 bases, and 8 bases separated the two germline ends. The CDR3 length is 12 residues. As DNA, the CDR3 is TGTGCCAGTCAGACAGTTAATTCACCCCTCCACTTT. Its translation is CASQTVNSPLHF.

This clonotype was recorded only once. The CDR3 bases are TGCAGTGCTAGCGCAGACAGTTTCTATCAAGAGACCCAGTACTTC. This gives the protein CSASADSFYQETQYF. The rearrangement uses TRBV20-1 and TRBJ2-5; the D gene is possibly TRBD1 (5 bases). The CDR3 totals 15 residues. V dropped 3 bases and J dropped 2 bases, with 16 bases sitting between them. CDR1 and CDR2 from the germline V gene are DFQATT and SNEGSKA (reference sequence).

This chain connects TRBV7-9 to TRBJ2-1; 12 bases are shared with TRBD2. Germline CDR1 and CDR2: SEHNR and FQNEAQ (reference sequence). V trimming: 6 bases; J trimming: 6 bases; junction bases outside the gene matches: 6. CDR3 size: 15 residues. The CDR3 here is CASRPSGRGGNEQFF. The CDR3 coding sequence is TGTGCCAGCAGGCCTAGCGGGAGGGGAGGCAATGAGCAGTTCTTC.

This chain links TRBV10-3 with TRBJ1-2; D uncertain. Trimming stripped 3 bases from V and 8 bases from J, with 10 bases between. The germline V gene encodes CDR1 ENHRY and CDR2 SYGVKD. The CDR3 runs 12 residues. CDR3: CAISDRNRGYTF. The CDR3 DNA reads TGTGCCATCAGTGATAGGAACCGAGGCTACACCTTC.

The V and J genes are TRBV7-8 and TRBJ2-7, with a weak D call TRBD2 (5 bases). CDR1 is SGHVS, CDR2 FQNEAQ, per germline. Trimming shortened V by 6 bases and J by 1 base, and 16 bases separated the two germline ends. The CDR3 contains 15 residues. This chain's CDR3 is CASSYVRTRSYEQYF. The CDR3 DNA is TGTGCCAGCAGTTACGTGCGGACTCGATCCTACGAGCAGTACTTC.

This chain links TRBV6-1 with TRBJ2-3; D may be TRBD1 (7 bases). This CDR3 has 18 amino acids. V was pared by 8 bases and J by 0 bases, with 24 bases between. The germline V gene has CDR1 MNHNS and CDR2 SASEGT. CDR3 loop: CASGRGGGTLGSTDTQYF. In DNA, the CDR3 is TGTGCCAGCGGCCGAGGGGGCGGGACACTAGGGAGCACAGATACGCAGTATTTT.

The genes are TRBV20-1 and TRBJ2-7, with D possibly being TRBD1 or TRBD2 (5 bases each). CDR1 is DFQATT and CDR2 is SNEGSKA in the germline V gene (reference sequence). V dropped 6 bases and J dropped 7 bases, with 19 bases sitting between them. The CDR3 spans 13 residues. CDR3 bases: TGCAGTGCGACACGGGGCGCTTCGATTGAGCAGTACTTC. This encodes CSATRGASIEQYF.

This clonotype was recorded a few times. V usage is TRBV19 and J usage is TRBJ2-5, with D perhaps TRBD1 (6 bases). CDR3 length: 16 residues. The V end was cut by 1 base, the J end by 1 base, with 13 bases between. CDR1 and CDR2 from the germline V gene are LNHDA and SQIVND (reference sequence). CDR3 DNA: TGTGCCAGTAGTATAGCGGTGGGGGCGGTCCAAGAGACCCAGTACTTC. Amino acids: CASSIAVGAVQETQYF.

Here the CDR3 reads CASSDGLARSTDTQYF. The CDR3 DNA reads TGTGCCAGCAGTGACGGACTAGCGCGCAGCACAGATACGCAGTATTTT. This sequence joins TRBV2 and TRBJ2-3; 9 positions agree with TRBD2. From germline, CDR1 is SNHLY and CDR2 FYNNEI. This CDR3 is built from 16 residues. Germline trimming cut 3 bases from V and 0 bases from J; bases unmatched to any gene: 4. The full variable domain, with the rest looked up from reference TRBV2 and TRBJ2-3, is EPEVTQTPSHQVTQMGQEVILRCVPISNHLYFYWYRQILGQKVEFLVSFYNNEISEKSEIFDDQFSVERPDGSNFTLKIRSTKLEDSAMYFCASSDGLARSTDTQYFGPGTRLTVL.

This clonotype was picked up a small number of times. The rearrangement links TRBV20-1 to TRBJ2-5; D is unclear. V lost 1 base, J lost 1 base, and 4 bases lay in between. The germline CDR1 and CDR2 sequences are DFQATT and SNEGSKA (reference sequence). The CDR3 extends over 12 amino acids. As DNA, the CDR3 is TGCAGTGCTAGAGCACTCCAAGAGACCCAGTACTTC. Translated, it gives CSARALQETQYF.

The chain has TRBV6-1 and TRBJ1-2, with 8 bases fitting TRBD1. The CDR3 has 19 amino acids. V lost 6 bases to trimming and J lost 3 bases; unmatched junction nucleotides: 21. Germline V gene data show CDR1 as MNHNS and CDR2 as SASEGT. This chain's CDR3 is CASRSSQPGQENYYYGYTF. CDR3 sequence (DNA): TGTGCCAGCAGATCAAGTCAACCGGGACAGGAAAACTATTACTATGGCTACACCTTC.

This rearrangement joins TRBV7-3 to TRBJ2-5; no reliable D call. Germline assignment: CDR1 SGHTA and CDR2 FQGTGA. Trimming cost V 2 bases and J 2 bases, with 9 bases left between them. The CDR3 has 14 amino acids. The CDR3 DNA is TGTGCCAGCAGCTTACTAGGCAGACAAGAGACCCAGTACTTC. Its translation is CASSLLGRQETQYF.

Only a few counts were recorded for this clonotype. The chain is built from TRBV5-4 and TRBJ1-1; D gene ambiguous. The CDR3 spans 16 residues. Looked up from germline, CDR1 is SGHNT and CDR2 is YYREEE (reference sequence). V gave up 0 bases and J gave up 1 base, with 13 bases separating them. CDR3 bases: TGTGCCAGCAGCTTGGGGTCGCGGTTTCAGAACACTGAAGCTTTCTTT. Its translation: CASSLGSRFQNTEAFF.

The chain couples TRBV20-1 to TRBJ2-5; 7 nucleotides match TRBD2. CDR3 length: 13 residues. The ends lost 5 bases at V and 3 bases at J; junction bases unmatched: 6. In germline, CDR1 is DFQATT, CDR2 SNEGSKA (reference sequence). This CDR3 reads CSAPGLGEETQYF. CDR3 coding DNA: TGCAGTGCTCCTGGACTAGGGGAAGAGACCCAGTACTTC.

J is TRBJ1-1 and V is TRBV6-5; 7 nucleotides align to TRBD1. This CDR3 is built from 14 residues. The germline gives CDR1 MNHEY, CDR2 SVGAGI. The junction had 13 bases not matched to a gene; V was cut back by 4 bases and J by 11 bases. CDR3 nucleotides: TGTGCCAGCAGTTCTGTACAGGGGTGGAGGAAGGCTTTCTTT. Translated: CASSSVQGWRKAFF.

The chain has TRBV2 and TRBJ1-4; D may be TRBD1 (5 bases). V was shortened by 3 bases and J by 3 bases, with 8 bases between the two germline ends. This CDR3 has 14 residues. CDR1 is SNHLY, CDR2 FYNNEI, per germline. The CDR3: CASSEGLANEKLFF. The CDR3 DNA is TGTGCCAGCAGTGAGGGGCTAGCTAATGAAAAACTGTTTTTT.

This clonotype came up a few times. The J gene is TRBJ1-1, the V gene TRBV20-1; 10 nucleotides line up with TRBD1. CDR1 and CDR2 (germline): DFQATT, SNEGSKA (reference sequence). The CDR3 loop spans 15 amino acids. The J segment lost 4 bases and the V segment lost 6 bases, leaving 11 bases of the junction unmatched. The chain's CDR3 is CSALRTGGRATEAFF. DNA for the CDR3: TGCAGTGCCCTCCGGACAGGGGGGCGGGCCACTGAAGCTTTCTTT.

This clonotype came up a few times. DNA of the CDR3: TGCAGTGCTAGAGGGACGCCCACCGGGGAGCTGTTTTTT. Its translation: CSARGTPTGELFF. The V and J genes are TRBV20-1 and TRBJ2-2; no clear D gene. The CDR3 sequence is 13 residues long. Germline lookup yields CDR1 DFQATT and CDR2 SNEGSKA (reference sequence). Trimming removed 1 base at V and 4 bases at J, with 7 bases between.

DNA of the CDR3: TGTGCCAGCAGGACTAGCGGGATCATAGATACGCAGTATTTT. Translation: CASRTSGIIDTQYF. The chain has TRBV28 and TRBJ2-3; the match to TRBD2 covers 11 bases. The CDR3 is 14 amino acids. The junction had 4 bases not matched to a gene; V was cut back by 6 bases and J by 5 bases. The germline CDR1 and CDR2 sequences are MDHEN and SYDVKM. The full variable domain, in which reference TRBV28 and TRBJ2-3 provide the parts outside the CDR3, is DVKVTQSSRYLVKRTGEKVFLECVQDMDHENMFWYRQDPGLGLRLIYFSYDVKMKEKGDIPEGYSVSREKKERFSLILESASTNQTSMYLCASRTSGIIDTQYFGPGTRLTVL.

The rearrangement links TRBV21-1 to TRBJ2-5; the table's D call of TRBD2 was not tested on the DNA. TRBV21-1 is an annotated pseudogene. CDR3 length equals 19 residues. The CDR3 loop is CASSTGLAGVSGVEETQYF. The CDR3 coding sequence is TGTGCCAGCAGCACCGGACTAGCGGGAGTGTCAGGCGTTGAGGAGACCCAGTACTTC.

The V gene is TRBV2, the J gene TRBJ2-2; D is undetermined. CDR1 and CDR2 (germline): SNHLY, FYNNEI. V gave up 6 bases and J gave up 4 bases, with 12 bases separating them. The CDR3 runs 14 residues. CDR3 amino acids: CASRATEFTGELFF. CDR3 sequence (DNA): TGTGCCAGCAGGGCGACGGAGTTCACCGGGGAGCTGTTTTTT.

The V call is TRBV19, the J call TRBJ2-6; the match to TRBD2 covers 8 bases. With 5 bases clipped from V and 3 bases from J, the junction kept 9 bases outside the gene matches. This CDR3 spans 17 amino acids. In germline, CDR1 is LNHDA, CDR2 SQIVND (reference sequence). CDR3 nucleotides: TGTGCCAGTAGTGCCCAGGCGGGGGGCGGTGGGGCCAACGTCCTGACTTTC. Its translation: CASSAQAGGGGANVLTF. Using reference TRBV19 and TRBJ2-6 for the parts outside the CDR3, the full variable domain is DGGITQSPKYLFRKEGQNVTLSCEQNLNHDAMYWYRQDPGQGLRLIYYSQIVNDFQKGDIAEGYSVSREKKESFPLTVTSAQKNPTAFYLCASSAQAGGGGANVLTFGAGSRLTVL.

CDR3 bases: TGCAGTGCCGATCTAGGGTGGCTAGCGGGAAGCACAGATACGCAGTATTTT. Translated, it gives CSADLGWLAGSTDTQYF. The chain combines TRBV20-1 with TRBJ2-3; TRBD2 agrees at 9 bases. V was pared by 6 bases and J by 0 bases, with 13 bases of the junction left unmatched. Looked up from germline, CDR1 is DFQATT and CDR2 is SNEGSKA (reference sequence). This CDR3 has 17 residues.

The chain couples TRBV18 to TRBJ1-5; a possible D gene is TRBD1 (5 bases). Germline V gene lookup returns CDR1 KGHSH and CDR2 LQKENI. Trimming cost V 3 bases and J 6 bases, with 12 bases left between them. The length of the CDR3 is 14 residues. The CDR3 sequence: CASSPGSGGQPQHF. In nucleotides, the CDR3 is TGTGCCAGCTCACCGGGATCCGGGGGTCAGCCCCAGCATTTT.

The chain couples TRBV19 to TRBJ1-5, with D perhaps TRBD1 (5 bases). V gave up 6 bases and J gave up 6 bases, with 12 bases separating them. The CDR3 runs 13 residues. Germline assignment: CDR1 LNHDA and CDR2 SQIVND (reference sequence). The DNA for the CDR3 is TGTGCCAGTAGCCAACAAAGGGGTCAGCCCCAGCATTTT. It yields the protein CASSQQRGQPQHF.